A single T cell receptor (beta chain) is shown here with its context. Its cognate antigen is unknown. As defined, naive CD8 cells were CD45RO-negative and positively selected for CCR7, with terminally differentiated effector memory CD45RA+ cells excluded. The protocol was immunoSEQ multiplex PCR, while the TCRdb copy is restricted to in-frame clones and leaves out a portion. This table holds around 2,100,000 clones, over 85% found once. Germline V gene lookup returns CDR1 WSHSY and CDR2 SAAADI. The CDR3 has 13 amino acids. The V end lost 6 bases, the J end lost 1 base, and 9 bases lay between the germline ends. The sample comes from a study of shared clonotypes between healthy human individuals. At the level of the study: Each donor contributed plates that comprised three CD4 naive, three CD4 memory, two CD8 naive and one CD8 memory.

Study results and caveats: Having only a few donors restricted how much genetic and exposure-history diversity was captured. The sole specimen, blood, was sampled, and tissue repertoires likely differ.

What was sequenced was naive CD8+ T cells sorted from blood. This receptor was obtained from a man aged 18 to 29 in good health. The rearrangement uses TRBV10-2 and TRBJ1-2; TRBD1 is a possible D gene (6 bases). As DNA, the CDR3 is TGCGCCAGCAGACAGGGATATAACTATGGCTACACCTTC. Translated, it gives CASRQGYNYGYTF.